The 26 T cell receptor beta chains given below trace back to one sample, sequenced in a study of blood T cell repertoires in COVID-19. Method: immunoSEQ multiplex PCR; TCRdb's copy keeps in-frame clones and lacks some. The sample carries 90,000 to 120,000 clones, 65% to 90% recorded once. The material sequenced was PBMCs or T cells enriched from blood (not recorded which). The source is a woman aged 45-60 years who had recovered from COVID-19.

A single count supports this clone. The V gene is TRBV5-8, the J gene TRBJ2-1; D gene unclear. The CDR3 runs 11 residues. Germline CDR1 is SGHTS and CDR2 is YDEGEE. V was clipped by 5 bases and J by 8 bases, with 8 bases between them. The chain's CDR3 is CASRLSDEQFF. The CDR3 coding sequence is TGTGCCAGCAGGTTGTCCGATGAGCAGTTCTTC.

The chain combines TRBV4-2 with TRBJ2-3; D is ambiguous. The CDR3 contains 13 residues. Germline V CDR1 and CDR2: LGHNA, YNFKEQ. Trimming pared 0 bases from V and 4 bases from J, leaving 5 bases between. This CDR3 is CASSQDVADTQYF. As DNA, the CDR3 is TGTGCCAGCAGCCAAGACGTTGCAGATACGCAGTATTTT.

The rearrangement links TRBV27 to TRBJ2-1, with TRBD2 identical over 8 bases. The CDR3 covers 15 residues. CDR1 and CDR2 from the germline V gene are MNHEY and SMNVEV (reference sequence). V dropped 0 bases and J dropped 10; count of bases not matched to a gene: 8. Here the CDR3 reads CASSLSTGGAEEQFF. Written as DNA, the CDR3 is TGTGCCAGCAGTTTATCGACCGGGGGGGCCGAGGAGCAGTTCTTC.

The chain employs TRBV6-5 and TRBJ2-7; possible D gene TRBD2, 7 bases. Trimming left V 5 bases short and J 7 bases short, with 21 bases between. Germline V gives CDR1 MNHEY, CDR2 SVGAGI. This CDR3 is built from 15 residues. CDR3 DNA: TGTGCCAGCAGTCAGGGGACTACCCCTCCTTGGGAGCAGTACTTC. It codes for CASSQGTTPPWEQYF.

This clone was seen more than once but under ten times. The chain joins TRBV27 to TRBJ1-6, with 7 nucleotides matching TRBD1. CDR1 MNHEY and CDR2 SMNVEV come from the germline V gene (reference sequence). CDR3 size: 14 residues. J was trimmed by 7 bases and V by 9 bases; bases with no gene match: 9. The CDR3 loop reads CASRRDSPNSPLHF. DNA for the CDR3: TGTGCCAGTCGCCGGGACAGCCCAAATTCACCCCTCCACTTT.

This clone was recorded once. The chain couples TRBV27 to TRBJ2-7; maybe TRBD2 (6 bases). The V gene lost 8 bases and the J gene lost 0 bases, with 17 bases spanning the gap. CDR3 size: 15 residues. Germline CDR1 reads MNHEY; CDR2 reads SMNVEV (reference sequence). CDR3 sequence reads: CASGPGSGGSYEQYF. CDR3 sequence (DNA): TGTGCCAGCGGACCTGGGTCCGGGGGCTCCTACGAGCAGTACTTC.

The CDR3 DNA follows: TGTGCCACATACAGGGGTGCTAACTATGGCTACACCTTC. Its translation: CATYRGANYGYTF. V and J are TRBV10-3 and TRBJ1-2; 7 bases line up with TRBD1. This CDR3 has 13 residues. V lost 10 bases and J lost 0; bases outside the gene matches: 5. CDR1 is ENHRY, CDR2 SYGVKD, per germline.

The CDR3 here is CASSSETGLYQETQYF. DNA of the CDR3: TGCGCCAGCAGCTCGGAGACAGGGCTTTACCAAGAGACCCAGTACTTC. V and J are TRBV5-1 and TRBJ2-5; 7 bases fit TRBD1. The V segment lost 3 bases and the J segment 0 bases; nucleotides outside the gene matches: 8. Per germline, CDR1 SGHRS and CDR2 YFSETQ. This CDR3 has 16 amino acids.

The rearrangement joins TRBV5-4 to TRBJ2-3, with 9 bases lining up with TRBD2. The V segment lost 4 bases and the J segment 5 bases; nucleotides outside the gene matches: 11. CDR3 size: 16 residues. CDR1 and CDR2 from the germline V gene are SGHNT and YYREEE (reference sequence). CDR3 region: CASSPTTTSGGDTQYF. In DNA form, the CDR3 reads TGTGCCAGCAGCCCCACGACGACTAGCGGCGGAGATACGCAGTATTTT.

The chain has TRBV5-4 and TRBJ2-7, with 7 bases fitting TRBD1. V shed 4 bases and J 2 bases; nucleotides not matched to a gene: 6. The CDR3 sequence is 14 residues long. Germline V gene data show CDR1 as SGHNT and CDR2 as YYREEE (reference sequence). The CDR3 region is CASSHGTATYEQYF. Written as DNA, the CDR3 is TGTGCCAGCAGCCATGGGACAGCTACCTACGAGCAGTACTTC.

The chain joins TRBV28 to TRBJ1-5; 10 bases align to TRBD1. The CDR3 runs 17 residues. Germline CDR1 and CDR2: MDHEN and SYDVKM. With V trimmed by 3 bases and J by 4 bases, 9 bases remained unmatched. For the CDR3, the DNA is TGTGCCAGCAGTTTGGGAGGGACAGGGGTTACGAATCAGCCCCAGCATTTT. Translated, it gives CASSLGGTGVTNQPQHF.

The CDR3 loop is CASLRGVEQYF. In nucleotides, the CDR3 is TGTGCCAGCCTTCGGGGGGTCGAGCAGTACTTC. The chain couples TRBV28 to TRBJ2-7, with 7 bases lining up with TRBD2. This CDR3 has 11 residues. Looked up from germline, CDR1 is MDHEN and CDR2 is SYDVKM. Trimming at V came to 8 bases and at J to 6 bases, leaving 4 bases not matched to a gene.

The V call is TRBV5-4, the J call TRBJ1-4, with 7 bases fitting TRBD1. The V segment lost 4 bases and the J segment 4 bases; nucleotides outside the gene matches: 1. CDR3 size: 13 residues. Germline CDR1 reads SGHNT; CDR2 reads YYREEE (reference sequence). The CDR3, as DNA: TGTGCCAGCAGCCACAGGGGTAATGAAAAACTGTTTTTT. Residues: CASSHRGNEKLFF.

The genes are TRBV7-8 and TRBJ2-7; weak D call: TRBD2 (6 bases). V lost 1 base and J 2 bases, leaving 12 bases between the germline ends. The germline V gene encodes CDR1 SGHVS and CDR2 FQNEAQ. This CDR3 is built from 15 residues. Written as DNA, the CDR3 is TGTGCCAGCAGCTTAGACCTGACTAGAACCTACGAGCAGTACTTC. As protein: CASSLDLTRTYEQYF.

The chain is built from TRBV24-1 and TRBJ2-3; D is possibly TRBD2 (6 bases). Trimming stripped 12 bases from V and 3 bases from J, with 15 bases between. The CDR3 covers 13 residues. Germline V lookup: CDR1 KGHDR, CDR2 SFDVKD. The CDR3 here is CAAGLEGTDTQYF. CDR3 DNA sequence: TGTGCCGCCGGACTGGAGGGGACAGATACGCAGTATTTT.

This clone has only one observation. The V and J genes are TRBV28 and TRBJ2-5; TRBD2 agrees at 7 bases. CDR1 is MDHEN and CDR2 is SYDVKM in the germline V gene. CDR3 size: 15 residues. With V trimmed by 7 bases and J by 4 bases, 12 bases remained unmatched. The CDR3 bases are TGTGCCAGCATCATAAGGGGAGGGGCTGGAGAGACCCAGTACTTC. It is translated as CASIIRGGAGETQYF.

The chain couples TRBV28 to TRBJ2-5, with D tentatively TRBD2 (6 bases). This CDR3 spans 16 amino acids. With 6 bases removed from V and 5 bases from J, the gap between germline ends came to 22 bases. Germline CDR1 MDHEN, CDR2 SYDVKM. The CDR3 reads CASSSAGLLAGETQYF. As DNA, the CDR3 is TGTGCCAGCAGCTCCGCGGGGCTTCTGGCTGGGGAGACCCAGTACTTC.

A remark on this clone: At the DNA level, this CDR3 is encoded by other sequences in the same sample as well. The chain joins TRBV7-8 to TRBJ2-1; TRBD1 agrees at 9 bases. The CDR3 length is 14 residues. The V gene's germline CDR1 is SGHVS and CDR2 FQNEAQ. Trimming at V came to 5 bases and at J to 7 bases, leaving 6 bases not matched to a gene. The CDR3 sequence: CASSLTGGGNEQFF. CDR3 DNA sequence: TGTGCCAGCAGCCTGACAGGGGGTGGGAATGAGCAGTTCTTC.

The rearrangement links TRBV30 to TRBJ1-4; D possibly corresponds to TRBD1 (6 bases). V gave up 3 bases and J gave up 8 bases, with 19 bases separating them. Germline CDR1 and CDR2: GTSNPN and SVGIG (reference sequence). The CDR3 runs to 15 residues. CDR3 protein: CAWRPGQTRWEKLFF. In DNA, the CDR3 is TGTGCCTGGAGACCAGGACAGACCCGATGGGAAAAACTGTTTTTT.

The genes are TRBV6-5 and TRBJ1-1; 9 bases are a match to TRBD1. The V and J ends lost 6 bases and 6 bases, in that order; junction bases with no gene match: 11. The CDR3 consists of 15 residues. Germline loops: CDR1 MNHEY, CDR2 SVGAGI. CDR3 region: CASSPARTGVAEAFF. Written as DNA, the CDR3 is TGTGCCAGCAGCCCCGCTCGGACAGGGGTCGCTGAAGCTTTCTTT.

CDR3 DNA: TGTGCCAGCAGCTTATTACGCGGGGGGGACACAGATACGCAGTATTTT. Residues: CASSLLRGGDTDTQYF. V usage is TRBV11-2 and J usage is TRBJ2-3, with 9 bases identical to TRBD2. Per the germline V gene, CDR1 is SGHAT and CDR2 is FQNNGV. The V gene end was trimmed by 2 bases and the J gene end by 2 bases; junction bases not matched to a gene: 5. The CDR3 runs to 16 residues. Full variable domain (outside the CDR3, taken from reference TRBV11-2 and TRBJ2-3): EAGVAQSPRYKIIEKRQSVAFWCNPISGHATLYWYQQILGQGPKLLIQFQNNGVVDDSQLPKDRFSAERLKGVDSTLKIQPAKLEDSAVYLCASSLLRGGDTDTQYFGPGTRLTVL.

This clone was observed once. This chain's CDR3 is CASSFRLTGQASYEQYF. CDR3 nucleotide sequence: TGTGCCAGCAGTTTTAGGCTCACGGGACAGGCCTCCTACGAGCAGTACTTC. V is TRBV28 and J is TRBJ2-7, with TRBD1 matching 8 bases. V dropped 3 bases and J dropped 0; count of bases not matched to a gene: 10. CDR1 MDHEN and CDR2 SYDVKM come from the germline V gene. The CDR3 spans 17 residues.

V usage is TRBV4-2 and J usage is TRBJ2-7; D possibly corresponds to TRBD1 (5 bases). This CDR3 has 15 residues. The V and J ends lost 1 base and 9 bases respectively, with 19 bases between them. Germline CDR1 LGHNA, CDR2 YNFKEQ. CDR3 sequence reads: CASSQGLGAPLRQYF. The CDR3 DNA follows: TGTGCCAGCAGCCAAGGTCTAGGGGCCCCACTAAGGCAGTACTTC.

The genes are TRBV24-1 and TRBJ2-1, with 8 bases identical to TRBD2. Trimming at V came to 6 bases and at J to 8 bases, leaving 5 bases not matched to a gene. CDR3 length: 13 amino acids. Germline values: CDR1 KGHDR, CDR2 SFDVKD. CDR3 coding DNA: TGTGCCACCAGTATCCGGGGGGGCTATGAGCAGTTCTTC. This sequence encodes CATSIRGGYEQFF.

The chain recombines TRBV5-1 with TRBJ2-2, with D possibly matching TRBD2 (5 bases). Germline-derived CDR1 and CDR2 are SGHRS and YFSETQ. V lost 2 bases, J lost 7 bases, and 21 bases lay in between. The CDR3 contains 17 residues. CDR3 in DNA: TGCGCCAGCAGCTTCGGCCCGATGGGAGTATGGATCGGGGAGCTGTTTTTT. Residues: CASSFGPMGVWIGELFF.

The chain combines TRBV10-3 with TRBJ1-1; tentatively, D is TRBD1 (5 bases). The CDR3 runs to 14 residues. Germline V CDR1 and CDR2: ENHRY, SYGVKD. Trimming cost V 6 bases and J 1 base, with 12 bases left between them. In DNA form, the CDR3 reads TGTGCCATCAGCCTGACAGAGAAGAACACTGAAGCTTTCTTT. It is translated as CAISLTEKNTEAFF.